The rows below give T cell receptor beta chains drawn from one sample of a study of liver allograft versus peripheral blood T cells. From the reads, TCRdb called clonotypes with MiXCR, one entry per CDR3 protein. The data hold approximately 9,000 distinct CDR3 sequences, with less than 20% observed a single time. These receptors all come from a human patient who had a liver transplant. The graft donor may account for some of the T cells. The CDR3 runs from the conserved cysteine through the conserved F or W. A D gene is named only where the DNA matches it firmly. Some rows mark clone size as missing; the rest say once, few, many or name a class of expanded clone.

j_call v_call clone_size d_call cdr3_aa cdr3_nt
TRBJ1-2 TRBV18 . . CASSATRDTGYGYTF TGTGCCAGCTCAGCGACGCGGGACACTGGGTATGGCTACACCTTC
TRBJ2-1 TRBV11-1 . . CASSYPGQKEFF TGTGCCAGCAGCTACCCCGGACAGAAGGAGTTCTTC
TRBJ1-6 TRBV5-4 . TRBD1 CASSLRDRAPYSPLHF TGTGCCAGCAGCCTCCGGGACAGGGCGCCATATTCACCCCTCCACTTT
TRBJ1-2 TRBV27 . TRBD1 CASSPDRDLYGYTF TGTGCCAGCAGTCCAGACAGGGACCTCTATGGCTACACCTTC
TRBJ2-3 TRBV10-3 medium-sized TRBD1 CAISGQGPADTQYF TGTGCCATCAGTGGACAGGGACCCGCAGATACGCAGTATTTT
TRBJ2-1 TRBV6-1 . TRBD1 CASSERDRYEQFF TGTGCCAGCAGTGAACGGGACAGGTATGAGCAGTTCTTC
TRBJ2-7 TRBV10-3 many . CAISPKVHEQYF TGTGCCATCAGCCCAAAGGTCCACGAGCAGTACTTC
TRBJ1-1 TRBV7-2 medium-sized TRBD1 CASSTRQGMNTEAFF TGTGCCAGCAGCACCCGACAGGGAATGAACACTGAAGCTTTCTTT
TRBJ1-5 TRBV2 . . CASSEIGRANQPQHF TGTGCCAGCAGTGAAATAGGTAGGGCTAATCAGCCCCAGCATTTT
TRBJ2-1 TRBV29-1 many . CSVVGGYSSYNEQFF TGCAGCGTTGTAGGGGGTTACAGCTCCTACAATGAGCAGTTCTTC
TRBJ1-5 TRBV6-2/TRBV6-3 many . CASSLGSSNQPQHF TGTGCCAGCAGTTTGGGCTCTAGCAATCAGCCCCAGCATTTT
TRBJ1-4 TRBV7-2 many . CASSLALGRLFF TGTGCCAGCAGCTTAGCGCTCGGAAGACTGTTTTTT
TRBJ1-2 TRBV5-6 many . CASSLFANTGGYTF TGTGCCAGCAGCTTGTTTGCCAATACGGGAGGCTACACCTTC
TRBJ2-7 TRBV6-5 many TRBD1 CASSYSGQGLDEQYF TGTGCCAGCAGTTACTCCGGACAGGGGCTAGACGAGCAGTACTTC
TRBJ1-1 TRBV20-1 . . CSARIGKANTEAFF TGCAGTGCTAGAATCGGGAAAGCGAACACTGAAGCTTTCTTT
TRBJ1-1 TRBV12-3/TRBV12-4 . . CASSFNIMNTEAFF TGTGCCAGCAGTTTTAACATCATGAACACTGAAGCTTTCTTT
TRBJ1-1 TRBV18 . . CASSPDQGNTEAFF TGTGCCAGCTCACCAGATCAGGGGAACACTGAAGCTTTCTTT
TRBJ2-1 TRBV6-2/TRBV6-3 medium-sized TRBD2 CASSYLLTSGGNEQFF TGTGCCAGCAGTTATTTGTTGACTAGCGGGGGGAATGAGCAGTTCTTC
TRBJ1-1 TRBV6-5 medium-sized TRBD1 CASSRQGQNTEAFF TGTGCCAGCAGTCGACAGGGCCAGAACACTGAAGCTTTCTTT
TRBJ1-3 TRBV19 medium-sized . CASKQLSSGNTIYF TGTGCCAGTAAGCAGCTGAGCTCTGGAAACACCATATATTTT
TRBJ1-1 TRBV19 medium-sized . CASSTGAANTEAFF TGTGCCAGTAGTACAGGGGCGGCGAACACTGAAGCTTTCTTT
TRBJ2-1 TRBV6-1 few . CASRQEVSAEQFF TGTGCCAGCAGACAGGAGGTCAGCGCTGAGCAGTTCTTC
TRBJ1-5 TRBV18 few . CASSPRGEGQPQHF TGTGCCAGCTCACCACGGGGGGAAGGTCAGCCCCAGCATTTT
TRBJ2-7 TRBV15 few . CATSLSGTYEQYF TGTGCCACCAGCTTAAGCGGTACCTACGAGCAGTACTTC
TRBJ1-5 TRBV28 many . CASTPRGHNQPQHF TGTGCCAGCACCCCTCGGGGACACAATCAGCCCCAGCATTTT
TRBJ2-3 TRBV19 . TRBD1 CASTRQGDGGTDTQYF TGTGCCAGTACGAGACAGGGGGACGGGGGCACAGATACGCAGTATTTT
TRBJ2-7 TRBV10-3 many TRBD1 CASTNGQGEWEQYF TGTGCCTCCACCAACGGACAGGGAGAATGGGAGCAGTACTTC
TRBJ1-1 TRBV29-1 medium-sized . CSVVGQFPLTEAFF TGCAGCGTTGTAGGTCAGTTCCCCCTGACTGAAGCTTTCTTT
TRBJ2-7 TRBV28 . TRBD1 CASGPPGQGTYEQYF TGTGCCAGCGGACCGCCGGGACAGGGGACCTACGAGCAGTACTTC
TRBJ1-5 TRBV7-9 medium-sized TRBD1 CASSATGGHNQPQHF TGTGCCAGCAGCGCCACAGGGGGCCACAATCAGCCCCAGCATTTT
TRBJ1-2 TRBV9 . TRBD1 CASSVGQGLGYTF TGTGCCAGCAGCGTAGGACAGGGTTTGGGGTACACCTTC
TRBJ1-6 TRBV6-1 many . CASGRQNSPLHF TGTGCCAGCGGCAGACAGAATTCACCCCTCCACTTT
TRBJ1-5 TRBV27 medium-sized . CASSSTGTGGFQPQHF TGTGCCAGCAGTTCCACCGGGACGGGGGGATTTCAGCCCCAGCATTTT
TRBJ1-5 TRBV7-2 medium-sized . CASTNRDSNQPQHF TGTGCCAGCACCAACCGGGACAGCAATCAGCCCCAGCATTTT
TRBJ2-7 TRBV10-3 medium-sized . CATSPGVTGLYEQYF TGTGCCACCTCCCCCGGTGTGACAGGACTCTACGAGCAGTACTTC
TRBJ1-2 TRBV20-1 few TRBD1 CSAGPTGPVYGYTF TGCAGTGCCGGACCGACAGGGCCCGTTTATGGCTACACCTTC
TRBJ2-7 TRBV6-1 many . CASSFDRYGYEQYF TGTGCCAGCAGTTTCGACCGATACGGCTACGAGCAGTACTTC
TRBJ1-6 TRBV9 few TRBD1 CASSPQDRGTNSPLHF TGTGCCAGCAGCCCACAGGACAGGGGAACCAATTCACCCCTCCACTTT
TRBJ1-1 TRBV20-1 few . CRALGGGLNTEAFF TGCCGCGCCCTCGGAGGGGGATTGAACACTGAAGCTTTCTTT
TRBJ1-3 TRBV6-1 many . CASSDRGKNTIYF TGTGCCAGCAGTGATAGGGGGAAGAACACCATATATTTT
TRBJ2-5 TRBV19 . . CASGTMVGETQYF TGTGCCAGTGGGACCATGGTAGGAGAGACCCAGTACTTC
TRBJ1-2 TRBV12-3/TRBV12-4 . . CASSPRLGYGYTF TGTGCCAGCAGTCCGCGGTTGGGGTATGGCTACACCTTC